A selection of T cell receptor beta chains follows, all from one sample in a study of CD8 T cells in ankylosing spondylitis. TCRdb re-called the 5' RACE reads with MiXCR, one entry per CDR3 protein. Counted here are approximately 140,000 distinct CDR3 sequences, approximately 9.9% occurring once; the ten biggest clones make up more than 3%. The material sequenced was blood, either unsorted or a sorted T cell fraction (not recorded which). These receptors all stem from a male donor with ankylosing spondylitis or in good health (not recorded which). CDR3s include the opening cysteine and the closing phenylalanine or tryptophan. Fields, in order: V gene, J gene, clone size, D gene, CDR3 DNA, CDR3 protein. A D gene is named only where the DNA matches it firmly. Size tells how often a clone was seen (once, few, many) or the class of an expanded clone, and some rows leave it out.

TRBV20-1	TRBJ2-7	many	-	TGCAGTGCACCCCGGGATCCCTACGAGCAGTACTTC	CSAPRDPYEQYF
TRBV28	TRBJ2-7	-	TRBD1	TGTGCCAGCAGAAAACAGGGGGCTACCTACGAGCAGTACTTC	CASRKQGATYEQYF
TRBV5-1	TRBJ2-7	many	-	TGCGCCAGCAGCTTGGATGCCGCGGGACAGTTTTACGAGCAGTACTTC	CASSLDAAGQFYEQYF
TRBV5-1	TRBJ1-4	many	TRBD1	TGCGCCAGCAGTCGCCGACAGGGAACTAATGAAAAACTGTTTTTT	CASSRRQGTNEKLFF
TRBV7-2	TRBJ2-6	many	-	TGTGCCAGCAGCTTAGCGCGCGGCTCTGGGGCCAACGTCCTGACTTTC	CASSLARGSGANVLTF
TRBV7-6	TRBJ2-1	-	-	TGTGCCAGCAGCCCCGTGTGGAATGAGCAGTTCTTC	CASSPVWNEQFF
TRBV7-2	TRBJ2-7	many	-	TGTGCCAGCAGCTTAGCTGTGGGTGCGCAATCCTACGAGCAGTACTTC	CASSLAVGAQSYEQYF
TRBV7-2	TRBJ1-2	few	-	TGTGCCAGCAGCTTATCGGGGGGGGCAACCTATGGCTACACCTTC	CASSLSGGATYGYTF
TRBV7-2	TRBJ2-7	many	TRBD2	TGTGCCAGCAGCTCCCCGGGAGGGCCTCCAATCTACGAGCAGTACTTC	CASSSPGGPPIYEQYF
TRBV5-1	TRBJ1-1	-	-	TGCACCAGCAGCGGGGGACGGGGGATGAACACTGAAGCTTTCTTT	CTSSGGRGMNTEAFF
TRBV12-3/TRBV12-4	TRBJ2-7	many	-	TGTGCCAGCAGCCGGACACGTTACGAGCAGTACTTC	CASSRTRYEQYF
TRBV28	TRBJ2-3	many	-	TGTGTCTCACGAGCGGATAGCACAGATACGCAGTATTTT	CVSRADSTDTQYF
TRBV12-3/TRBV12-4	TRBJ2-3	-	TRBD2	TGTGCCAGCAGCCGCGGGGGGCGAGGGTTGGATACGCAGTATTTT	CASSRGGRGLDTQYF
TRBV11-2	TRBJ2-2	many	TRBD1	TGTGCCAGCAGCTTTGGGACAGGGGGTTTTGGTTACACCGGGGAGCTGTTTTTT	CASSFGTGGFGYTGELFF
TRBV29-1	TRBJ2-7	many	TRBD1	TGCAGCGTTTCCCGGACAGGGAGCTCCTACGAGCAGTACTTC	CSVSRTGSSYEQYF
TRBV28	TRBJ1-1	few	-	TGTGCCAGCAGTTCGACATATCCGAACACTGAAGCTTTCTTT	CASSSTYPNTEAFF
TRBV20-1	TRBJ2-7	-	-	TGCAGTGCTAGAGGGATGGGCGGAGCCTACGAGCAGTACTTC	CSARGMGGAYEQYF
TRBV5-6	TRBJ2-5	many	-	TGTGCCAGCAGCTTGATGCACGGGCCGGGGGAGACCCAGTACTTC	CASSLMHGPGETQYF
TRBV6-2/TRBV6-3	TRBJ2-2	many	TRBD1	TGTGCCAGCAAACAGAACGACAGGGCGAACACCGGGGAGCTGTTTTTT	CASKQNDRANTGELFF
TRBV21-1	TRBJ2-2	many	-	TGTGCCAGCAGCTTCGAGCGGAGCTCGAACACCGGGGAGCTGTTTTTT	CASSFERSSNTGELFF
TRBV28	TRBJ1-1	many	TRBD1	TGTGCCAGCAGTTTATACAGGGGAGGTGAAGCTTTCTTT	CASSLYRGGEAFF
TRBV20-1	TRBJ2-1	many	-	TGCAGTGCTAGAGACTCAGGGACAATCTCCTACAATGAGCAGTTCTTC	CSARDSGTISYNEQFF
TRBV7-9	TRBJ2-4	-	TRBD2	TGTGCCAGCAGCTTGGTGCGGGAGCCCCTAGCCAAAAACATTCAGTACTTC	CASSLVREPLAKNIQYF
TRBV29-1	TRBJ2-3	many	TRBD1	TGCAGCGTCGGCTCCGGGACAGGGACAGATACGCAGTATTTT	CSVGSGTGTDTQYF
TRBV7-2	TRBJ2-3	many	-	TGTGCCAGCAGCTTAGTGTTGGGGGACACAGATACGCAGTATTTT	CASSLVLGDTDTQYF
TRBV5-6	TRBJ2-2	-	TRBD1	TGTGCCAGCAGCGGAGGACAGGGGGTGAACACCGGGGAGCTGTTTTTT	CASSGGQGVNTGELFF
TRBV2	TRBJ2-3	few	-	TGTGCCAGCAGTACCTTCTGGGGGAATTCCCCCACAGATACGCAGTATTTT	CASSTFWGNSPTDTQYF
TRBV5-8	TRBJ2-2	many	-	TGTGCCAGCAGAGTGAATAGGGGGACCGGGGAGCTGTTTTTT	CASRVNRGTGELFF
TRBV7-3	TRBJ2-7	-	-	TGTGCCAGCAGCTCCCGCAGGGGCTCCCCCGACGAGCAGTACTTC	CASSSRRGSPDEQYF
TRBV29-1	TRBJ2-5	-	TRBD2	TGCAGCGTTGGTCTTAGCGGGGAGACCCAGTACTTC	CSVGLSGETQYF
TRBV20-1	TRBJ2-5	many	-	TGCAGTGCAAGAAGGGACCAAGAGACCCAGTACTTC	CSARRDQETQYF
TRBV3-1	TRBJ2-3	few	-	TGTGCCAGCAGCCGGACAAGGGGCCACGGGACAGATACGCAGTATTTT	CASSRTRGHGTDTQYF
TRBV7-2	TRBJ2-5	few	-	TGTGCCAGCAGCTTAGCTCGCGGGCCCTACCAAGAGACCCAGTACTTC	CASSLARGPYQETQYF
TRBV5-6	TRBJ1-5	many	-	TGTGCCAGCAGCTTGGCCGGGACGGGTAATCAGCCCCAGCATTTT	CASSLAGTGNQPQHF
TRBV20-1	TRBJ1-5	many	-	TGCAGTGCTAGGAGTATGAGTGCGGGCATGCAGCCCCAGCATTTT	CSARSMSAGMQPQHF
TRBV5-1	TRBJ2-3	many	TRBD2	TGCGCCAGCAGCTTGTTCGGACTAGCGACCACAGATACGCAGTATTTT	CASSLFGLATTDTQYF
TRBV29-1	TRBJ2-3	many	-	TGCAGCGTTGATTGGGGGTTTGGGCAGTATTTT	CSVDWGFGQYF
TRBV2	TRBJ2-7	-	-	TGTGCCAGTCTTTCTCCGTCGGGGTCCTACGAGCAGTACTTC	CASLSPSGSYEQYF
TRBV12-3/TRBV12-4	TRBJ2-4	-	-	TGTGCCAGCGTCAGCCAGAACATTCAGTACTTC	CASVSQNIQYF
TRBV5-1	TRBJ2-7	-	TRBD1	TGCGCCAGCACCTGGGGGGGACAGGGGACCTACGAGCAGTACTTC	CASTWGGQGTYEQYF
TRBV4-2	TRBJ2-4	many	TRBD1	TGTGCCAGCAGCCAAGTGTGGACAGGAGAAAAAGCCAAAAACATTCAGTACTTC	CASSQVWTGEKAKNIQYF
TRBV3-1	TRBJ1-5	many	TRBD1	TGTGCCAGCAGCCAAGATGGGACAGGGCCATTTCCCCAGCATTTT	CASSQDGTGPFPQHF